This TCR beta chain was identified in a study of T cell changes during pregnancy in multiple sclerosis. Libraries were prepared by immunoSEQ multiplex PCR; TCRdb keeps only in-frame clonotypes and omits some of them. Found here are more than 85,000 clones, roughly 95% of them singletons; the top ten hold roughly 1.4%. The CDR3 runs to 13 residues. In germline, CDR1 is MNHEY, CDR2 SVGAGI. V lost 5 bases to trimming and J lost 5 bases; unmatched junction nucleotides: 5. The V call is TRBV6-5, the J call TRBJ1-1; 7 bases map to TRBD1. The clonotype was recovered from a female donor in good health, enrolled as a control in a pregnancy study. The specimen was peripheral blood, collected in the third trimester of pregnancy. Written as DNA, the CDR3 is TGTGCCAGCAGTCTAGCAGGGGGGACTGAAGCTTTCTTT. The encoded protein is CASSLAGGTEAFF.